This passage covers 22 T cell receptor beta chains from one sample sequenced in a study of blood T cell repertoires in COVID-19. Clones were sequenced by immunoSEQ multiplex PCR, and TCRdb holds only the in-frame ones, with some missing. The data show about 200,000 clones, about 87% seen once. The sample taken for sequencing was PBMCs or T cells enriched from blood (not recorded which). These receptors all come from a man aged 30 to 45 who had recovered from COVID-19.

V is TRBV6-2 or TRBV6-3 and J is TRBJ2-7; perhaps TRBD2 as D (6 bases). With 0 bases removed from V and 7 bases from J, the gap between germline ends came to 19 bases. Germline V gene data show CDR1 as MNHEY and CDR2 as SVGEGT. The CDR3 is 16 residues long. CDR3 loop: CASSYSGTGGKGEQYF. The DNA for the CDR3 is TGTGCCAGCAGTTACTCGGGAACAGGCGGGAAAGGGGAGCAGTACTTC.

The J gene is TRBJ1-1, the V gene TRBV30, with 9 bases identical to TRBD1. CDR1 and CDR2 (germline): GTSNPN, SVGIG (reference sequence). Trimming removed 5 bases from V and 5 bases from J; junction bases left unmatched: 3. The CDR3 sequence is 12 residues long. Written as DNA, the CDR3 is TGTGCCTGGGCGGGACAGGGTACTGAAGCTTTCTTT. Protein sequence: CAWAGQGTEAFF.

This chain uses TRBV5-1 with TRBJ2-1; D not certain. Trimming removed 0 bases from V and 6 bases from J, with 4 bases in between. This CDR3 is built from 12 residues. The V gene's germline CDR1 is SGHRS and CDR2 YFSETQ. The CDR3, as DNA: TGCGCCAGCAGCTTGGGCGGCAATGAGCAGTTCTTC. Translation gives CASSLGGNEQFF.

V is TRBV27 and J is TRBJ2-4, with D possibly matching TRBD1 (5 bases). This CDR3 spans 12 amino acids. The V and J ends lost 8 bases and 9 bases respectively, with 14 bases between them. The germline CDR1 and CDR2 sequences are MNHEY and SMNVEV (reference sequence). The CDR3 reads CASGATFSIQYF. CDR3 nucleotides: TGTGCCAGCGGGGCCACCTTTAGCATTCAGTACTTC.

The gene calls are TRBV27 and TRBJ1-3, with 11 bases fitting TRBD1. Trimming removed 6 bases from V and 8 bases from J; junction bases left unmatched: 15. From germline, CDR1 is MNHEY and CDR2 SMNVEV (reference sequence). This CDR3 comprises 17 residues. CDR3 sequence reads: CASSSRYGGQGEYTIYF. The DNA of the CDR3 is TGTGCCAGCAGCTCCCGCTACGGGGGACAGGGGGAATACACCATATATTTT.

This clone was counted once. The rearrangement joins TRBV11-2 to TRBJ1-1, with TRBD1 as a possible D gene (6 bases). The germline V gene encodes CDR1 SGHAT and CDR2 FQNNGV. The CDR3 is 17 amino acids. V dropped 1 base and J dropped 3 bases, with 18 bases sitting between them. CDR3 sequence: CASSLVFRGRSDTEAFF. Written as DNA, the CDR3 is TGTGCCAGCAGCTTAGTGTTCAGGGGACGATCGGACACTGAAGCTTTCTTT. Complete variable domain (other parts from reference TRBV11-2 and TRBJ1-1): EAGVAQSPRYKIIEKRQSVAFWCNPISGHATLYWYQQILGQGPKLLIQFQNNGVVDDSQLPKDRFSAERLKGVDSTLKIQPAKLEDSAVYLCASSLVFRGRSDTEAFFGQGTRLTVV.

V usage is TRBV3-1 (or the pseudogene TRBV3-2) and J usage is TRBJ2-4; 8 bases fit TRBD1. In germline, CDR1 is LGHDT, CDR2 YNNKEL (reference sequence). V lost 0 bases, J lost 2 bases, and 3 bases stayed unmatched. The length of the CDR3 is 16 residues. The CDR3 loop is CASSQDDRGTKNIQYF. The DNA of the CDR3 is TGTGCCAGCAGCCAAGATGACAGGGGAACCAAAAACATTCAGTACTTC.

This chain links TRBV30 with TRBJ1-5; 9 nucleotides line up with TRBD1. V dropped 5 bases and J dropped 2; count of bases not matched to a gene: 7. This CDR3 region has 15 residues. CDR1 is GTSNPN and CDR2 is SVGIG in the germline V gene (reference sequence). As DNA, the CDR3 is TGTGCCTGGGGGACAGGGAAAGTCGGCAATCAGCCCCAGCATTTT. Translating gives CAWGTGKVGNQPQHF.

The rearrangement joins TRBV5-1 to TRBJ2-1; 8 bases line up with TRBD2. V shed 0 bases and J 4 bases; nucleotides not matched to a gene: 15. This CDR3 has 19 residues. The germline V gene has CDR1 SGHRS and CDR2 YFSETQ. CDR3 amino acids: CASSLDPIREGEVYNEQFF. The CDR3 DNA reads as TGCGCCAGCAGCTTGGACCCTATTCGGGAGGGGGAAGTATACAATGAGCAGTTCTTC.

This sequence joins TRBV5-1 and TRBJ2-3; 8 bases match TRBD2. The length of the CDR3 is 16 residues. Germline CDR1 reads SGHRS; CDR2 reads YFSETQ. V gave up 2 bases and J gave up 5 bases; unmatched junction bases: 10. Here the CDR3 reads CASSFWSGGPGDTQYF. Written as DNA, the CDR3 is TGCGCCAGCAGCTTTTGGTCGGGAGGGCCGGGAGATACGCAGTATTTT.

The chain joins TRBV12-3 or TRBV12-4 to TRBJ2-7; a weak D match, TRBD2 (5 bases). The CDR3 totals 12 residues. With 6 bases removed from V and 6 bases from J, the gap between germline ends came to 12 bases. CDR3 protein: CASSEVRAEQYF. The CDR3 DNA reads TGTGCCAGCAGCGAGGTGCGGGCCGAGCAGTACTTC.

This chain uses TRBV5-1 with TRBJ2-3; TRBD2 matches at 8 bases. Germline values: CDR1 SGHRS, CDR2 YFSETQ. With V trimmed by 0 bases and J by 2 bases, 5 bases remained unmatched. This CDR3 is 16 amino acids long. The CDR3 DNA follows: TGCGCCAGCAGCTTGGGAATAGCGGGGTCCACAGATACGCAGTATTTT. It is translated as CASSLGIAGSTDTQYF.

The table lists this clone with a count of one. The V gene is TRBV10-1, the J gene TRBJ2-4; D is perhaps TRBD2 (7 bases). The CDR3 spans 13 residues. Trimming stripped 2 bases from V and 7 bases from J, with 9 bases between. Germline assignment: CDR1 WNHNN and CDR2 SYGVQD (reference sequence). For the CDR3, the DNA is TGCGCCAGCAGTGAGGGGGGGGGCAACATTCAGTACTTC. Translated: CASSEGGGNIQYF.

V usage is TRBV7-9 and J usage is TRBJ2-1; 13 bases fit TRBD2. The CDR3 covers 14 residues. Germline V lookup: CDR1 SEHNR, CDR2 FQNEAQ (reference sequence). The J segment lost 9 bases and the V segment lost 7 bases, leaving 6 bases of the junction unmatched. In DNA form, the CDR3 reads TGTGCCAGCAACGGACTAGCGGGAGACTTTGAGCAGTTCTTC. Translated, it gives CASNGLAGDFEQFF.

The rearrangement uses TRBV28 and TRBJ1-1; 9 nucleotides line up with TRBD1. Germline loops: CDR1 MDHEN, CDR2 SYDVKM. CDR3 size: 15 residues. The V gene end was trimmed by 6 bases and the J gene end by 0 bases; junction bases not matched to a gene: 5. CDR3 protein: CASRVRDRVNTEAFF. The CDR3 nucleotides are TGTGCCAGCAGGGTTAGGGACAGGGTGAACACTGAAGCTTTCTTT.

The chain has TRBV4-1 and TRBJ1-2, with 10 bases that match TRBD1. The length of the CDR3 is 19 residues. Trimming at V came to 2 bases and at J to 1 base, leaving 13 bases not matched to a gene. The germline gives CDR1 MGHRA, CDR2 YSYEKL. The CDR3 reads CASSQIIGQGVTLNYGYTF. The CDR3 nucleotides are TGCGCCAGCAGCCAAATTATAGGACAGGGGGTCACCCTTAACTATGGCTACACCTTC.

This clone was found a few times. The rearrangement links TRBV5-1 to TRBJ2-3; 10 bases map to TRBD2. The V segment lost 0 bases and the J segment 4 bases; nucleotides outside the gene matches: 5. The germline CDR1 and CDR2 sequences are SGHRS and YFSETQ. This CDR3 has 16 amino acids. CDR3 sequence: CASSLVLAGGPDTQYF. CDR3 DNA sequence: TGCGCCAGCAGCTTGGTGTTAGCGGGAGGCCCAGATACGCAGTATTTT.

In nucleotides, the CDR3 is TGTGCCAGCAGCTTAGCGGTACCCCCGGGACAACAAAAAATCTACAATGAGCAGTTCTTC. Translated: CASSLAVPPGQQKIYNEQFF. This sequence joins TRBV7-8 and TRBJ2-1, with D possibly TRBD1 on 6 matching bases. The CDR3 loop spans 20 amino acids. V shed 0 bases and J shed 3 bases, with 24 bases lying between them. Germline CDR1 and CDR2: SGHVS and FQNEAQ.

The genes are TRBV13 and TRBJ2-7, with 16 bases that match TRBD2. V was pared by 5 bases and J by 1 base, with 5 bases of the junction left unmatched. Germline V gene lookup returns CDR1 PRHDT and CDR2 FYEKMQ (reference sequence). This CDR3 has 17 amino acids. The DNA for the CDR3 is TGTGCCAGCAGCGGGACTAGCGGGAGGGCCGTTTCCTACGAGCAGTACTTC. Translating it yields CASSGTSGRAVSYEQYF.

The rearrangement links TRBV2 to TRBJ2-2; D might be TRBD1 (6 bases). This CDR3 comprises 14 residues. The V end lost 6 bases, the J end lost 2 bases, and 10 bases lay between the germline ends. In germline, CDR1 is SNHLY, CDR2 FYNNEI. Written as DNA, the CDR3 is TGTGCCAGCAGGACGGACAGAAACACCGGGGAGCTGTTTTTT. This sequence encodes CASRTDRNTGELFF.

For the CDR3, the DNA is TGCGCCAGCAGTGAGGAATTCCTACACAGGGCCAATCAGCCCCAGCATTTT. Its translation is CASSEEFLHRANQPQHF. V usage is TRBV10-1 and J usage is TRBJ1-5; maybe TRBD1 (6 bases). Looked up from germline, CDR1 is WNHNN and CDR2 is SYGVQD (reference sequence). With 2 bases removed from V and 3 bases from J, the gap between germline ends came to 17 bases. This CDR3 spans 17 amino acids.

The chain carries TRBV14 and TRBJ2-3; 10 nucleotides agree with TRBD2. The CDR3 length is 16 residues. Germline V gene sequence: CDR1 SGHDN, CDR2 FVKESK. V was clipped by 4 bases and J by 2 bases; unmatched bases: 6. Here the CDR3 DNA reads TGTGCCAGCAGCCCAAAGCGGGGGGGCTTCACAGATACGCAGTATTTT. It is translated as CASSPKRGGFTDTQYF.